One sample yielded the 21 T cell receptor beta chains listed below, sequenced in a study of shared clonotypes between healthy human individuals. Terminally differentiated effector memory CD45RA+ cells were left out of the naive CD8 fraction, which was CD45RO-negative and positively selected for CCR7. TCRdb keeps only in-frame clones here, not all; method: immunoSEQ multiplex PCR. Of a few hundred thousand clones in the sample, around 95% are singletons; the top ten hold less than 0.13%. Sequencing used naive CD8+ T cells sorted from blood. These receptors originate from a woman aged 25 to 39 in good health.

The chain carries TRBV7-9 and TRBJ2-5; 10 bases line up with TRBD2. This CDR3 is built from 15 residues. J gave up 4 bases and V 2 bases, and 4 bases lay outside the gene matches. Germline V gene lookup returns CDR1 SEHNR and CDR2 FQNEAQ (reference sequence). CDR3 DNA sequence: TGTGCCAGCAGCTTACTAGCGGGAGTCGTAGAGACCCAGTACTTC. Its translation: CASSLLAGVVETQYF.

The rearrangement uses TRBV7-6 and TRBJ2-2; D may match TRBD1 or TRBD2 (5 bases each). Germline V gene data show CDR1 as SGHVS and CDR2 as FNYEAQ. V gave up 2 bases and J gave up 8 bases, with 24 bases separating them. CDR3 length: 18 residues. The CDR3, as DNA: TGTGCCAGCAGCTTACGGCTTACGACTTCCCGTTGGGGGGGGGAGCTGTTTTTT. Protein sequence: CASSLRLTTSRWGGELFF.

The chain carries TRBV19 and TRBJ2-1; D gene unclear. Germline lookup yields CDR1 LNHDA and CDR2 SQIVND (reference sequence). Trimming stripped 5 bases from V and 0 bases from J, with 11 bases between. This CDR3 has 15 amino acids. DNA for the CDR3: TGTGCCAGTAGTTTCGTTTTAATCTCCTACAATGAGCAGTTCTTC. Amino acid sequence: CASSFVLISYNEQFF. Combining the CDR3 with reference TRBV19 and TRBJ2-1 gives the whole variable domain DGGITQSPKYLFRKEGQNVTLSCEQNLNHDAMYWYRQDPGQGLRLIYYSQIVNDFQKGDIAEGYSVSREKKESFPLTVTSAQKNPTAFYLCASSFVLISYNEQFFGPGTRLTVL.

The CDR3 is CASSGGQSTDTQYF. The CDR3 coding sequence is TGTGCCAGCAGCGGGGGACAGAGCACAGATACGCAGTATTTT. The V and J genes are TRBV11-2 and TRBJ2-3, with TRBD1 matching 7 bases. From germline, CDR1 is SGHAT and CDR2 FQNNGV. The length of the CDR3 is 14 residues. After removal of 5 bases from V and 0 bases from J, the junction contained 2 bases not matched to a gene.

The chain recombines TRBV13 with TRBJ2-2, with 7 bases aligning to TRBD1. Losses at the gene ends were 4 bases for V and 4 bases for J; bases not matched to a gene: 9. This CDR3 has 16 amino acids. The germline V gene encodes CDR1 PRHDT and CDR2 FYEKMQ (reference sequence). CDR3 bases: TGTGCCAGCAGCTCGACCGACAGGGATCGCACCGGGGAGCTGTTTTTT. It yields the protein CASSSTDRDRTGELFF. Drawing the rest from reference TRBV13 and TRBJ2-2, the complete variable domain is AAGVIQSPRHLIKEKRETATLKCYPIPRHDTVYWYQQGPGQDPQFLISFYEKMQSDKGSIPDRFSAQQFSDYHSELNMSSLELGDSALYFCASSSTDRDRTGELFFGEGSRLTVL.

V is TRBV25-1 and J is TRBJ1-2, with D uncertain. Germline V gene sequence: CDR1 MGHDK, CDR2 SYGVNS. The CDR3 runs to 14 residues. Trimming shortened V by 5 bases and J by 6 bases, and 16 bases separated the two germline ends. CDR3 nucleotide sequence: TGTGCCAGCAGTTGGGGTTTAGTCGAAGATGGCTACACCTTC. Translation gives CASSWGLVEDGYTF.

This clone was counted a single time. The chain recombines TRBV10-1 with TRBJ2-3; D is unclear. V lost 6 bases and J lost 2, with 12 bases in between. There are 14 residues in the CDR3. CDR1 WNHNN and CDR2 SYGVQD come from the germline V gene (reference sequence). The CDR3 DNA sequence: TGCGCCAGCAGCGGAGACCGACTCACAGATACGCAGTATTTT. Translated, it gives CASSGDRLTDTQYF.

This clone has just one count. The chain couples TRBV4-2 to TRBJ2-7; 10 nucleotides match TRBD1. CDR3 length equals 16 residues. The germline gives CDR1 LGHNA, CDR2 YNFKEQ. With 1 base clipped from V and 2 bases from J, the junction kept 5 bases outside the gene matches. The CDR3 bases are TGTGCCAGCAGCCAAGGGGGGGACAGGGGCACCTACGAGCAGTACTTC. The encoded protein is CASSQGGDRGTYEQYF.

The rearrangement joins TRBV11-2 to TRBJ2-7; D gene unclear. This CDR3 spans 12 amino acids. V lost 11 bases, J lost 2 bases, and 13 bases lay in between. Looked up from germline, CDR1 is SGHAT and CDR2 is FQNNGV. The CDR3 is CAPALSTYEQYF. In DNA form, the CDR3 reads TGTGCCCCCGCTCTTAGCACCTACGAGCAGTACTTC.

The chain links TRBV7-9 to TRBJ2-2; D is uncertain. The CDR3 has 13 residues. Germline loops: CDR1 SEHNR, CDR2 FQNEAQ (reference sequence). Trimming shortened V by 5 bases and J by 3 bases, and 7 bases separated the two germline ends. CDR3 region: CASSGIYTGELFF. CDR3 nucleotides: TGTGCCAGCAGCGGAATTTACACCGGGGAGCTGTTTTTT.

This clone appeared a single time. The chain combines TRBV28 with TRBJ2-7, with 12 bases lining up with TRBD2. Looked up from germline, CDR1 is MDHEN and CDR2 is SYDVKM. V shed 10 bases and J 1 base; nucleotides not matched to a gene: 8. The CDR3 runs to 15 residues. The CDR3: CATSPTSGGSYEQYF. The CDR3 DNA reads as TGTGCCACCTCCCCGACTAGCGGGGGATCCTACGAGCAGTACTTC. Looking up the rest from reference TRBV28 and TRBJ2-7 gives the full variable domain: DVKVTQSSRYLVKRTGEKVFLECVQDMDHENMFWYRQDPGLGLRLIYFSYDVKMKEKGDIPEGYSVSREKKERFSLILESASTNQTSMYLCATSPTSGGSYEQYFGPGTRLTVT.

The CDR3 region is CASSFRLAAETQYF. The CDR3 nucleotides read TGTGCCAGCAGTTTCCGACTAGCGGCAGAGACCCAGTACTTC. This chain uses TRBV7-9 with TRBJ2-5, with 9 bases aligning to TRBD2. This CDR3 is 14 amino acids long. Germline CDR1 reads SEHNR; CDR2 reads FQNEAQ (reference sequence). V shed 6 bases, J shed 4 bases, and the junction held 6 bases outside the gene matches.

The chain recombines TRBV10-1 with TRBJ2-7; D perhaps matches TRBD1 (5 bases). The V end was cut by 5 bases, the J end by 5 bases, with 10 bases between. Germline CDR1 reads WNHNN; CDR2 reads SYGVQD (reference sequence). The CDR3 totals 12 residues. CDR3 bases: TGCGCCAGCAGTCAGGGATCGAACGAGCAGTACTTC. This sequence encodes CASSQGSNEQYF.

The chain joins TRBV9 to TRBJ2-7, with 7 bases aligning to TRBD1. J gave up 2 bases and V 4 bases, and 9 bases lay outside the gene matches. Germline V gives CDR1 SGDLS, CDR2 YYNGEE. The CDR3 covers 15 residues. CDR3 residues: CASSPTRDSPYEQYF. The CDR3 coding sequence is TGTGCCAGCAGCCCGACCCGGGACAGCCCCTACGAGCAGTACTTC.

J is TRBJ2-2 and V is TRBV19; TRBD2 aligns across 9 bases. This CDR3 is built from 19 residues. The V gene's germline CDR1 is LNHDA and CDR2 SQIVND (reference sequence). V lost 10 bases and J lost 1; bases outside the gene matches: 19. Here the CDR3 DNA reads TGTGCCACCACGGTGATTAGCGGGAGTCTGGTCCAGAACACCGGGGAGCTGTTTTTT. This gives the protein CATTVISGSLVQNTGELFF.

The chain has TRBV6-1 and TRBJ2-7; D is perhaps TRBD1 (7 bases). Deletions cut 2 bases from V and 3 bases from J, with 14 bases between. Germline CDR1 MNHNS, CDR2 SASEGT. The length of the CDR3 is 15 residues. The CDR3 loop reads CASSEWAGGNYEQYF. The CDR3 region has the DNA TGTGCCAGCAGTGAATGGGCAGGGGGGAACTACGAGCAGTACTTC.

CDR3 region: CASSQEPGHDREQFF. DNA for the CDR3: TGCGCCAGCAGCCAAGAACCGGGACACGATCGGGAGCAGTTCTTC. The chain recombines TRBV4-1 with TRBJ2-1; TRBD1 might be the D (6 bases). The CDR3 is made up of 15 amino acids. Trimming stripped 0 bases from V and 10 bases from J, with 16 bases between. The V gene's germline CDR1 is MGHRA and CDR2 YSYEKL.

The chain couples TRBV5-1 to TRBJ2-3; TRBD2 is a possible D gene (5 bases). Germline V gene sequence: CDR1 SGHRS, CDR2 YFSETQ. The CDR3 covers 15 residues. V lost 4 bases and J 3 bases, leaving 15 bases between the germline ends. Here the CDR3 reads CASSGFGGRTDTQYF. In DNA form, the CDR3 reads TGCGCCAGCAGCGGATTCGGCGGGCGGACAGATACGCAGTATTTT.

DNA for the CDR3: TGCGCCAGCAGCCAAGTTTTCACGACTGCTAGCAATCAGCCCCAGCATTTT. The encoded protein is CASSQVFTTASNQPQHF. The V gene is TRBV4-1, the J gene TRBJ1-5, with no clear D. The CDR3 length is 17 residues. Deletions cut 1 base from V and 0 bases from J, with 13 bases between. The V gene's germline CDR1 is MGHRA and CDR2 YSYEKL.

This chain links TRBV6-6 with TRBJ2-5; a possible D gene is TRBD1 (6 bases). Germline CDR1 MNHNY, CDR2 SVGAGI (reference sequence). The CDR3 is 15 residues long. The ends were cut back, 0 bases at V and 2 bases at J, with 10 bases in the middle. The DNA for the CDR3 is TGTGCCAGCAGTTACTCGGACAGTTCACAAGAGACCCAGTACTTC. Translating it yields CASSYSDSSQETQYF.

This chain joins TRBV5-4 and TRBJ2-7; no clear D gene. This CDR3 is 13 amino acids long. The germline V gene has CDR1 SGHNT and CDR2 YYREEE (reference sequence). V lost 1 base, J lost 3 bases, and 8 bases lay in between. The CDR3 spells CASSLLPNYEQYF. Written as DNA, the CDR3 is TGTGCCAGCAGCTTGTTGCCGAACTACGAGCAGTACTTC.